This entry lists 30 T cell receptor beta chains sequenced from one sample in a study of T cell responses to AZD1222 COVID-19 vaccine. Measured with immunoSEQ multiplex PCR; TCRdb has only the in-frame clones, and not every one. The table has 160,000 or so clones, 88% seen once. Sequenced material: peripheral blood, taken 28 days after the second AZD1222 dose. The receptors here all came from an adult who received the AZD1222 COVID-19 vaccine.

The CDR3 spells CASRAGTYNEKLFF. Here the CDR3 DNA reads TGTGCCAGCAGAGCCGGGACATATAATGAAAAACTGTTTTTT. The rearrangement joins TRBV7-6 to TRBJ1-4; maybe TRBD1 (6 bases). Germline CDR1 reads SGHVS; CDR2 reads FNYEAQ. This CDR3 is built from 14 residues. V was cut by 6 bases and J by 4 bases, with 12 bases left in between.

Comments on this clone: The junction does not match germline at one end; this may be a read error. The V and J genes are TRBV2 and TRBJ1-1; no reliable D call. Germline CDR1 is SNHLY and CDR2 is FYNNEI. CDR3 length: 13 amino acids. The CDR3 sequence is CASSGVGNAEAFF. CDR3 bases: TGTGCCAGCAGTGGGGTTGGGAACGCTGAAGCTTTCTTT.

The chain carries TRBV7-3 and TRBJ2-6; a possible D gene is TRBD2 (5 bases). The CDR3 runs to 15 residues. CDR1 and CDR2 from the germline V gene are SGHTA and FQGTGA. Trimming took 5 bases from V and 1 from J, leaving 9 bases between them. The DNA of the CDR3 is TGTGCCAGCAGCCCCCCGGGGTCTGGGGCCAACGTCCTGACTTTC. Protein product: CASSPPGSGANVLTF.

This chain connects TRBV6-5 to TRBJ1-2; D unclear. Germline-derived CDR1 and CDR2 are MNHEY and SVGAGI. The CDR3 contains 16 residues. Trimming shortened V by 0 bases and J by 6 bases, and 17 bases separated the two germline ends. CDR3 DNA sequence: TGTGCCAGCAGTTACTCCGGTCGGCAGCAATTGGATGGCTACACCTTC. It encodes CASSYSGRQQLDGYTF.

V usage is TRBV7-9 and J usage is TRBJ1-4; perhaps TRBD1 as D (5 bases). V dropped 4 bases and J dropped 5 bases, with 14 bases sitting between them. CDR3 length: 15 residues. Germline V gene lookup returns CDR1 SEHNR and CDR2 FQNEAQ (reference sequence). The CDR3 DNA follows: TGTGCCAGCAGCTCATCGACAGTTGGGAATGAAAAACTGTTTTTT. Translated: CASSSSTVGNEKLFF. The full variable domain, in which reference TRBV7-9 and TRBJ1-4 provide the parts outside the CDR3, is DTGVSQNPRHKITKRGQNVTFRCDPISEHNRLYWYRQTLGQGPEFLTYFQNEAQLEKSRLLSDRFSAERPKGSFSTLEIQRTEQGDSAMYLCASSSSTVGNEKLFFGSGTQLSVL.

CDR3 nucleotide sequence: TGTGCCAGCAGTTTATCGGAGCGTCAGCCCCAGCATTTT. Protein sequence: CASSLSERQPQHF. The chain couples TRBV27 to TRBJ1-5; D is undetermined. CDR3 size: 13 residues. Trimming pared 0 bases from V and 6 bases from J, leaving 6 bases between. Germline-derived CDR1 and CDR2 are MNHEY and SMNVEV (reference sequence).

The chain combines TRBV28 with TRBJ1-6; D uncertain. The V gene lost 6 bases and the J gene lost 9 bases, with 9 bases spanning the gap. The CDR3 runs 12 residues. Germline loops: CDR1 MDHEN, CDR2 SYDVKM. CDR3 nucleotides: TGTGCCAGCAGCCTGCCAGGTTCACCCCTCCACTTT. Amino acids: CASSLPGSPLHF.

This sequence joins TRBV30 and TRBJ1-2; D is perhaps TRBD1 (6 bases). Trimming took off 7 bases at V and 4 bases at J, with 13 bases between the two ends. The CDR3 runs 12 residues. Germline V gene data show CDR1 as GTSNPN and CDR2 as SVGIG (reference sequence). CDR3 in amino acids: CALQGKSYGYTF. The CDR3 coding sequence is TGTGCCTTGCAGGGGAAAAGCTATGGCTACACCTTC.

The CDR3 DNA reads TGTGCCAGTAGTAGAGGCCTTTCTAACTATGGCTACACCTTC. Translating gives CASSRGLSNYGYTF. The chain couples TRBV19 to TRBJ1-2; D is unclear. Germline V gene lookup returns CDR1 LNHDA and CDR2 SQIVND (reference sequence). Trimming removed 4 bases from V and 0 bases from J, with 9 bases in between. The CDR3 spans 14 residues.

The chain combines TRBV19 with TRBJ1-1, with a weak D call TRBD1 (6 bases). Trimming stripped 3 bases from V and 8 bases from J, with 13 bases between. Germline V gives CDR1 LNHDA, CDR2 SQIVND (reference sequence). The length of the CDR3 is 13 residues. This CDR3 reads CASSIWVDSEAFF. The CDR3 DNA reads TGTGCCAGTAGTATTTGGGTGGACAGCGAAGCTTTCTTT.

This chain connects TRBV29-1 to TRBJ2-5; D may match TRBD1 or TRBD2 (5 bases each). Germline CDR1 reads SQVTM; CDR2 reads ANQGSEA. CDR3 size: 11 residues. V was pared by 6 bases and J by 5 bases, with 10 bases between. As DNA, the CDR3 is TGCAGCGTCGAGGGGTTGGAGACCCAGTACTTC. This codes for CSVEGLETQYF.

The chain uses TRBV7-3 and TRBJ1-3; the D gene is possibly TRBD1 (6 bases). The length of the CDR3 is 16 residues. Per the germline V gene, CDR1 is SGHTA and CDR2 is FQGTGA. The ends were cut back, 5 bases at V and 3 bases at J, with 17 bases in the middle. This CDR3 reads CASSPQGGLGGNTIYF. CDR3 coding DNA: TGTGCCAGCAGCCCACAGGGAGGGTTGGGTGGAAACACCATATATTTT.

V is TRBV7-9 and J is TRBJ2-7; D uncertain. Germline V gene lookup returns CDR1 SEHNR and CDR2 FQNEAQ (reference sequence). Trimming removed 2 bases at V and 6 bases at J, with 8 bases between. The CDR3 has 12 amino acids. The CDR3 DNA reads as TGTGCCAGCAGCTTAACAGTATCCGAGCAGTACTTC. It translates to CASSLTVSEQYF.

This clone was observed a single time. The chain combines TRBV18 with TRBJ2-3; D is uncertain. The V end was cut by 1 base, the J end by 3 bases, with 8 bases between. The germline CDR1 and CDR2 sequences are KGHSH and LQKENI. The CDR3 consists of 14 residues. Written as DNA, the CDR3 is TGTGCCAGCTCACCACGGTTGCTTACAGATACGCAGTATTTT. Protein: CASSPRLLTDTQYF.

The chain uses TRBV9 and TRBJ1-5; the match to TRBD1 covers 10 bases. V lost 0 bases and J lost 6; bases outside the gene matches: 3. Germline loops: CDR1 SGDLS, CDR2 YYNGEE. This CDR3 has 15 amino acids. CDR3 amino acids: CASSVGGTGVQPQHF. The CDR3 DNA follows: TGTGCCAGCAGCGTAGGTGGGACAGGGGTTCAGCCCCAGCATTTT. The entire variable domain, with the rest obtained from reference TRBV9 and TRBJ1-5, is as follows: DSGVTQTPKHLITATGQRVTLRCSPRSGDLSVYWYQQSLDQGLQFLIQYYNGEERAKGNILERFSAQQFPDLHSELNLSSLELGDSALYFCASSVGGTGVQPQHFGDGTRLSIL.

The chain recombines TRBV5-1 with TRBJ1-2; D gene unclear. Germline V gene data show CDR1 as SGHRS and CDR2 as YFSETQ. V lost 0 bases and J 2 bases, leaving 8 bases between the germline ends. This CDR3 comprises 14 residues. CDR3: CASSLEGANYGYTF. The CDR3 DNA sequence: TGCGCCAGCAGCTTGGAGGGCGCGAACTATGGCTACACCTTC. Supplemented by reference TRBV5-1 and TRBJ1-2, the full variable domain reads KAGVTQTPRYLIKTRGQQVTLSCSPISGHRSVSWYQQTPGQGLQFLFEYFSETQRNKGNFPGRFSGRQFSNSRSEMNVSTLELGDSALYLCASSLEGANYGYTFGSGTRLTVV.

The CDR3 bases are TGCGCTTCACACAAAGGGCTAGCGGGGGGCGGAGATACGCAGTATTTT. It codes for CASHKGLAGGGDTQYF. The genes are TRBV5-1 and TRBJ2-3, with TRBD2 matching over 11 bases. The CDR3 totals 16 residues. Germline V CDR1 and CDR2: SGHRS, YFSETQ.

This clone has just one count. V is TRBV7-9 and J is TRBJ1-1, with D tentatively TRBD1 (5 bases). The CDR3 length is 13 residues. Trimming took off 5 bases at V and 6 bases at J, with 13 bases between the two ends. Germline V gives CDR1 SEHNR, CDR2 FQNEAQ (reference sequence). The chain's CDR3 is CASSGSGRPEAFF. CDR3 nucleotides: TGTGCCAGCAGCGGGTCGGGGCGGCCTGAAGCTTTCTTT.

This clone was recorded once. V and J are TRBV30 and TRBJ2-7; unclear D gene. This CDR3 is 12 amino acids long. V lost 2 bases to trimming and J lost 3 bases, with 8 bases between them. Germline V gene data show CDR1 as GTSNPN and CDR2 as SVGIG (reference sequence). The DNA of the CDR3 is TGTGCCTGGAGTCTAATAAACTACGAGCAGTACTTC. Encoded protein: CAWSLINYEQYF.

CDR3 DNA: TGCGCCAGCAGCTTGAGTTCTCCGGGGTATGGCTACACCTTC. This encodes CASSLSSPGYGYTF. V gene TRBV5-1 combines with J gene TRBJ1-2; D unclear. The CDR3 contains 14 residues. Germline loops: CDR1 SGHRS, CDR2 YFSETQ. Trimming shortened V by 1 base and J by 5 bases, and 12 bases separated the two germline ends.

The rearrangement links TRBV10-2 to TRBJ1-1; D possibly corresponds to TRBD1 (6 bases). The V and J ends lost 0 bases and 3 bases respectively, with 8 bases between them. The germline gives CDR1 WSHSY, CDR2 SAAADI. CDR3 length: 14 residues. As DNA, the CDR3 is TGCGCCAGCAGTGAGTCGGGGGCGGACACTGAAGCTTTCTTT. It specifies CASSESGADTEAFF.

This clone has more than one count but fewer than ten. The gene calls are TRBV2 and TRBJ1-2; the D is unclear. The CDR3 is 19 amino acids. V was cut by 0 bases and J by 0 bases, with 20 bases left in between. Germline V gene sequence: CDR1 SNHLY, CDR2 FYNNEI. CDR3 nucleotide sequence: TGTGCCAGCAGTGAAGCGCCCCGGCCGTCCGGTCGGGCTAACTATGGCTACACCTTC. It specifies CASSEAPRPSGRANYGYTF.

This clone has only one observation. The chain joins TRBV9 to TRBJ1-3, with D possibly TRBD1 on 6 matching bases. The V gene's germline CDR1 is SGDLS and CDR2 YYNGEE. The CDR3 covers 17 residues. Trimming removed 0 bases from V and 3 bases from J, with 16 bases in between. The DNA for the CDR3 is TGTGCCAGCAGCGTAGATCTTCTGGGGGCCGATGGAAACACCATATATTTT. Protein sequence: CASSVDLLGADGNTIYF.

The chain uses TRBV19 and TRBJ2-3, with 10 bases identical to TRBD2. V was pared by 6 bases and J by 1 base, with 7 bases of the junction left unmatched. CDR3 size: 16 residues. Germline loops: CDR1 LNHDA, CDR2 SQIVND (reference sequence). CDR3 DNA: TGTGCCAGTAGGGATAGCGGGGGGCTTGGCACAGATACGCAGTATTTT. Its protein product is CASRDSGGLGTDTQYF.

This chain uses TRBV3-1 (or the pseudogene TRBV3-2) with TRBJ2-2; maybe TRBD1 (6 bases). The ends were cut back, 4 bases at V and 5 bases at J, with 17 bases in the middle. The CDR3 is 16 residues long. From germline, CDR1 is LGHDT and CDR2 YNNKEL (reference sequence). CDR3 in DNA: TGTGCCAGCAGCCGAGTACAGGGATGGGGAACCGGGGAGCTGTTTTTT. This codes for CASSRVQGWGTGELFF.

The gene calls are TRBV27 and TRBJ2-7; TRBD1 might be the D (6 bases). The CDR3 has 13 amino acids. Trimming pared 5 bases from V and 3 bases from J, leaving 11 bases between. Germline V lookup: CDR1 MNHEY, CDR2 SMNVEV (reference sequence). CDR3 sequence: CASSGQTGYEQYF. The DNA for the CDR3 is TGTGCCAGCAGTGGACAGACAGGCTACGAGCAGTACTTC.

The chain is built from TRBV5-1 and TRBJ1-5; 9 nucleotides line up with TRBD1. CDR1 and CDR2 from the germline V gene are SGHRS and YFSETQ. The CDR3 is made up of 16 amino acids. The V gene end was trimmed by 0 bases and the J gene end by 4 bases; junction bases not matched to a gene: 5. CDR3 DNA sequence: TGCGCCAGCAGCTTGGGGGACAGGGTGGGAAATCAGCCCCAGCATTTT. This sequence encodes CASSLGDRVGNQPQHF.

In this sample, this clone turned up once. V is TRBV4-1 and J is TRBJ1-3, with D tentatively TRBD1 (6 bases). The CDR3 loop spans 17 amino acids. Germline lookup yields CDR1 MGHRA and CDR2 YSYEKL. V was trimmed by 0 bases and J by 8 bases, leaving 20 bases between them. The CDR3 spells CASSQDSRGAPRDTIYF. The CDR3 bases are TGCGCCAGCAGCCAAGATTCGCGGGGGGCGCCTAGAGACACCATATATTTT.

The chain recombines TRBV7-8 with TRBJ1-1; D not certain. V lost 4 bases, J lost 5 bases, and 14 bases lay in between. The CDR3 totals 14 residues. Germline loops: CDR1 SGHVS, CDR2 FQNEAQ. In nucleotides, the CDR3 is TGTGCCAGCAGCTCCGGCGGTAGGTCGACTGAAGCTTTCTTT. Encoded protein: CASSSGGRSTEAFF.

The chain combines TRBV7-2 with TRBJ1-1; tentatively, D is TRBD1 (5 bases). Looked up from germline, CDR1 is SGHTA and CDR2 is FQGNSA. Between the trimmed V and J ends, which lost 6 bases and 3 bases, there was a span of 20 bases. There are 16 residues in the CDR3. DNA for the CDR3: TGTGCCAGCAGGGCGGGGGGAAGTGGCGGGGACACTGAAGCTTTCTTT. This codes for CASRAGGSGGDTEAFF.